This T cell receptor (beta chain) was identified in a study of shared clonotypes between healthy human individuals. Across the whole study: The composition of the donors was a couple of women and a few men aged 18 to 49. The plates for each donor numbered three CD4 naive, three CD4 memory, two CD8 naive and one CD8 memory.

Libraries were prepared by immunoSEQ multiplex PCR; TCRdb keeps only in-frame clonotypes and omits some of them. The sample lists over a million clones; around 97% were seen once. CD4+ cell separation produced CD45RA+ naive and CD45RA-negative memory subsets. The sequence was obtained from a man under 40 in good health. The source material was naive CD4+ T cells sorted from blood. Subset described: CD45RA+ positively selected.

The chain's CDR3 is CASSALGAPGELFF. Written as DNA, the CDR3 is TGTGCCAGCTCCGCATTAGGGGCCCCCGGGGAGCTGTTTTTT. V usage is TRBV13 and J usage is TRBJ2-2; maybe TRBD1 (5 bases). V was cut by 8 bases and J by 6 bases, with 16 bases left in between. This CDR3 is built from 14 residues. Germline CDR1 reads PRHDT; CDR2 reads FYEKMQ (reference sequence).